A selection of T cell receptor beta chains follows, all from one sample in a study of early T cells in non-severe SARS-CoV-2 infection. TCRdb passed the 5' RACE reads through MiXCR, listing each CDR3 protein once. The table shows about 83,000 distinct CDR3 sequences, with 9% to 15% occurring only once. Sequencing was carried out using whole blood. These receptors were taken from an adult who was a healthcare worker with PCR-confirmed SARS-CoV-2 infection or an uninfected control (not recorded which). Both conserved end residues are part of each CDR3. Each record gives: clone size, V gene, D gene, J gene, CDR3 protein, CDR3 DNA. A D gene is named only where the DNA matches it firmly. Rows give clone size only sometimes, using once, few, many, or a class for an expanded clone.

clone_size: NA; v_call: TRBV5-1; d_call: TRBD2; j_call: TRBJ2-5; cdr3_aa: CASSLVLAGQETQYF; cdr3_nt: TGCGCCAGCAGCTTGGTACTAGCGGGACAAGAGACCCAGTACTTC
clone_size: NA; v_call: TRBV12-5; d_call: NA; j_call: TRBJ2-2; cdr3_aa: CASGLGSGNTGELFF; cdr3_nt: TGTGCTAGTGGTTTGGGTAGCGGGAACACCGGGGAGCTGTTTTTT
clone_size: NA; v_call: TRBV4-1; d_call: TRBD2; j_call: TRBJ2-3; cdr3_aa: CASSPDGTSGRAGEDTQYF; cdr3_nt: TGCGCCAGCAGCCCCGACGGGACTAGCGGGAGGGCCGGGGAAGATACGCAGTATTTT
clone_size: NA; v_call: TRBV15; d_call: NA; j_call: TRBJ2-1; cdr3_aa: CAGEQSYNEQFF; cdr3_nt: TGTGCCGGAGAACAATCCTACAATGAGCAGTTCTTC
clone_size: NA; v_call: TRBV11-2; d_call: NA; j_call: TRBJ2-7; cdr3_aa: CASSLATTGTYEQYF; cdr3_nt: TGTGCCAGCAGCTTAGCGACCACAGGGACCTACGAGCAGTACTTC
clone_size: NA; v_call: TRBV7-3; d_call: NA; j_call: TRBJ1-1; cdr3_aa: CASSLSLNTEAFF; cdr3_nt: TGTGCCAGCAGCTTGAGTCTGAACACTGAAGCTTTCTTT
clone_size: NA; v_call: TRBV20-1; d_call: TRBD1; j_call: TRBJ1-6; cdr3_aa: CSASPTTGGYSPLHF; cdr3_nt: TGCAGTGCCTCCCCAACCACAGGGGGCTATTCACCCCTCCACTTT
clone_size: few; v_call: TRBV12-3/TRBV12-4; d_call: NA; j_call: TRBJ2-7; cdr3_aa: CASSPGEAYEQYF; cdr3_nt: TGTGCCAGCAGCCCCGGCGAGGCTTACGAGCAGTACTTC
clone_size: few; v_call: TRBV19; d_call: NA; j_call: TRBJ2-7; cdr3_aa: CASSIGGASYEQYF; cdr3_nt: TGTGCCAGTAGTATAGGCGGGGCCTCCTACGAGCAGTACTTC
clone_size: medium-sized; v_call: TRBV7-2; d_call: NA; j_call: TRBJ2-1; cdr3_aa: CASSLAVDNEQFF; cdr3_nt: TGTGCCAGCAGCTTAGCGGTTGACAATGAGCAGTTCTTC
clone_size: NA; v_call: TRBV19; d_call: NA; j_call: TRBJ1-1; cdr3_aa: CASSIVNGAEAFF; cdr3_nt: TGTGCCAGTAGTATAGTGAACGGAGCTGAAGCTTTCTTT
clone_size: NA; v_call: TRBV14; d_call: TRBD1; j_call: TRBJ2-7; cdr3_aa: CASSQEVDKTGDAGEQYF; cdr3_nt: TGTGCCAGCAGCCAAGAGGTGGACAAGACAGGGGACGCCGGGGAGCAGTACTTC
clone_size: many; v_call: TRBV4-3; d_call: TRBD1; j_call: TRBJ2-5; cdr3_aa: CASSPGTAIETQYF; cdr3_nt: TGCGCCAGCAGCCCTGGGACAGCTATTGAGACCCAGTACTTC
clone_size: NA; v_call: TRBV11-2; d_call: TRBD1; j_call: TRBJ2-7; cdr3_aa: CASSLSGTETYEQYF; cdr3_nt: TGTGCCAGCAGCTTATCCGGGACAGAGACCTACGAGCAGTACTTC
clone_size: NA; v_call: TRBV7-9; d_call: NA; j_call: TRBJ2-2; cdr3_aa: CASSYPNTGELFF; cdr3_nt: TGTGCCAGCAGCTATCCGAACACCGGGGAGCTGTTTTTT
clone_size: NA; v_call: TRBV20-1; d_call: NA; j_call: TRBJ2-1; cdr3_aa: CSARVGRSMGNEQFF; cdr3_nt: TGCAGTGCTAGAGTGGGGCGTAGTATGGGCAATGAGCAGTTCTTC
clone_size: few; v_call: TRBV21-1; d_call: NA; j_call: TRBJ2-7; cdr3_aa: CASADRPAYEQYF; cdr3_nt: TGTGCCAGCGCAGACAGGCCGGCCTACGAGCAGTACTTC
clone_size: few; v_call: TRBV19; d_call: TRBD1; j_call: TRBJ2-7; cdr3_aa: CASSIQGAYEQYF; cdr3_nt: TGTGCCAGTAGTATTCAGGGGGCCTACGAGCAGTACTTC
clone_size: few; v_call: TRBV5-6; d_call: NA; j_call: TRBJ2-1; cdr3_aa: CASSLAIAGHNEQFF; cdr3_nt: TGTGCCAGCAGCTTGGCCATCGCGGGACACAATGAGCAGTTCTTC
clone_size: NA; v_call: TRBV2; d_call: TRBD1; j_call: TRBJ2-2; cdr3_aa: CASRGQGGPYGELFF; cdr3_nt: TGTGCCAGCAGGGGACAGGGGGGTCCCTACGGGGAGCTGTTTTTT
clone_size: NA; v_call: TRBV12-3/TRBV12-4; d_call: NA; j_call: TRBJ1-5; cdr3_aa: CASRKGAGSNQPQHF; cdr3_nt: TGTGCCAGCAGGAAAGGGGCAGGGAGCAATCAGCCCCAGCATTTT
clone_size: NA; v_call: TRBV3-1; d_call: NA; j_call: TRBJ2-7; cdr3_aa: CASSQDLGSSTFSYEQYF; cdr3_nt: TGTGCCAGCAGCCAAGATTTAGGGAGCTCTACATTTTCCTACGAGCAGTACTTC
clone_size: many; v_call: TRBV2; d_call: TRBD1; j_call: TRBJ1-1; cdr3_aa: CASSDGGQGNTEAFF; cdr3_nt: TGTGCCAGCAGTGATGGGGGACAGGGGAACACTGAAGCTTTCTTT
clone_size: NA; v_call: TRBV4-3; d_call: TRBD2; j_call: TRBJ2-1; cdr3_aa: CASSQDLSGETISYEQFF; cdr3_nt: TGCGCCAGCAGCCAAGATCTTAGCGGGGAGACTATCTCATACGAGCAGTTCTTC
clone_size: NA; v_call: TRBV12-3/TRBV12-4; d_call: NA; j_call: TRBJ2-1; cdr3_aa: CASSPQGLSYNEQFF; cdr3_nt: TGTGCCAGCAGCCCGCAGGGGCTCTCCTACAATGAGCAGTTCTTC